These 32 T cell receptor beta chains originate from one sample sequenced in a study of Ad26.COV2.S vaccination and SARS-CoV-2 variants. Treatment in this sample: some 20 received Ad26.COV2.S at low or high dose, single or two shots; five or six received placebo; per-sample allocation not given. Sampling was performed 63 days after the first vaccine or placebo injection. Here immunoSEQ multiplex PCR was the method, and the copy in TCRdb shows in-frame clones only, minus some. The sample includes 300,000 to 400,000 clones, over 75% of them seen just once. This specimen was peripheral blood, taken in a trial of Ad26.COV2.S vaccine versus placebo. These receptors were obtained from a person between 18 and 60 years old who received the Ad26.COV2.S COVID-19 vaccine or a placebo.

This chain connects TRBV12-5 to TRBJ2-1, with TRBD1 matching over 7 bases. The V gene's germline CDR1 is LGHNT and CDR2 FRNRAP. V shed 2 bases, J shed 4 bases, and the junction held 5 bases outside the gene matches. This CDR3 has 15 amino acids. CDR3 DNA: TGTGCTAGTGGTTTGTTAGGGGGACAGTACAATGAGCAGTTCTTC. This encodes CASGLLGGQYNEQFF. Full variable domain (remainder filled in from reference TRBV12-5 and TRBJ2-1): DARVTQTPRHKVTEMGQEVTMRCQPILGHNTVFWYRQTMMQGLELLAYFRNRAPLDDSGMPKDRFSAEMPDATLATLKIQPSEPRDSAVYFCASGLLGGQYNEQFFGPGTRLTVL.

CDR3 in DNA: TGTGCCAGCAGCTTAGGGATTGGCGGTTTTACCTACGAGCAGTACTTC. Residues: CASSLGIGGFTYEQYF. V is TRBV7-2 and J is TRBJ2-7, with D hard to call. The CDR3 consists of 16 residues. Trimming left V 1 base short and J 2 bases short, with 15 bases between. Germline V gene data show CDR1 as SGHTA and CDR2 as FQGNSA.

This clone was picked up many times. This chain joins TRBV6-5 and TRBJ2-7; 7 bases match TRBD1. The CDR3 totals 15 residues. With 6 bases clipped from V and 3 bases from J, the junction kept 11 bases outside the gene matches. The germline CDR1 and CDR2 sequences are MNHEY and SVGAGI. CDR3 coding DNA: TGTGCCAGCAGCCCCGGGACAGAGATCTTCTACGAGCAGTACTTC. It translates to CASSPGTEIFYEQYF.

The chain uses TRBV15 and TRBJ1-2, with no clear D. Germline V lookup: CDR1 LNHNV, CDR2 YYDKDF (reference sequence). Trimming cost V 0 bases and J 7 bases, with 12 bases left between them. The length of the CDR3 is 14 residues. In nucleotides, the CDR3 is TGTGCCACCAGCAGAGAACTAGGACCTGTTGGCTACACCTTC. It is translated as CATSRELGPVGYTF. The full variable domain, in which reference TRBV15 and TRBJ1-2 provide the parts outside the CDR3, is DAMVIQNPRYQVTQFGKPVTLSCSQTLNHNVMYWYQQKSSQAPKLLFHYYDKDFNNEADTPDNFQSRRPNTSFCFLDIRSPGLGDTAMYLCATSRELGPVGYTFGSGTRLTVV.

The chain is built from TRBV7-2 and TRBJ2-5, with unresolved D. The germline CDR1 and CDR2 sequences are SGHTA and FQGNSA. V was shortened by 1 base and J by 4 bases, with 19 bases between the two germline ends. There are 17 residues in the CDR3. The CDR3, as DNA: TGTGCCAGCAGCTTAGATTCATTTAGTAGGTCGGGAGAGACCCAGTACTTC. Its protein is CASSLDSFSRSGETQYF.

The chain recombines TRBV5-1 with TRBJ2-3; D might be TRBD2 (6 bases). This CDR3 region has 15 residues. Germline V gene data show CDR1 as SGHRS and CDR2 as YFSETQ. V was trimmed by 1 base and J by 2 bases, leaving 11 bases between them. This CDR3 is CASSLWGLYTDTQYF. The CDR3 DNA follows: TGCGCCAGCAGCTTGTGGGGACTCTACACAGATACGCAGTATTTT.

This chain links TRBV30 with TRBJ1-2, with TRBD1 as a possible D gene (5 bases). The CDR3 has 13 amino acids. Between the trimmed V and J ends, which lost 3 bases and 8 bases, there was a span of 16 bases. Germline V lookup: CDR1 GTSNPN, CDR2 SVGIG (reference sequence). CDR3 DNA: TGTGCCTGGAGCCTCAAAGGGGCAGAGGGCTACACCTTC. This encodes CAWSLKGAEGYTF. The whole variable domain, filled in from reference TRBV30 and TRBJ1-2, reads SQTIHQWPATLVQPVGSPLSLECTVEGTSNPNLYWYRQAAGRGLQLLFYSVGIGQISSEVPQNLSASRPQDRQFILSSKKLLLSDSGFYLCAWSLKGAEGYTFGSGTRLTVV.

This clone was counted a few times. The rearrangement uses TRBV3-1 (or the pseudogene TRBV3-2) and TRBJ1-4, with TRBD1 as a possible D gene (6 bases). The CDR3 sequence is 15 residues long. Germline lookup yields CDR1 LGHDT and CDR2 YNNKEL (reference sequence). Deletions cut 4 bases from V and 6 bases from J, with 15 bases between. Here the CDR3 DNA reads TGTGCCAGCAGCCCCAGGGGCAGGGAGGATGAAAAACTGTTTTTT. Translated, it gives CASSPRGREDEKLFF.

Only one count was recorded for this clone. The V and J genes are TRBV7-9 and TRBJ2-6, with D unclear. Trimming shortened V by 4 bases and J by 0 bases, and 7 bases separated the two germline ends. Per germline, CDR1 SEHNR and CDR2 FQNEAQ (reference sequence). This CDR3 has 15 amino acids. CDR3 region: CASSSPLSGANVLTF. The CDR3 bases are TGTGCCAGCAGCTCGCCCCTCTCTGGGGCCAACGTCCTGACTTTC.

The rearrangement joins TRBV7-6 to TRBJ2-2; D unresolved. Trimming stripped 4 bases from V and 2 bases from J, with 17 bases between. Germline-derived CDR1 and CDR2 are SGHVS and FNYEAQ. There are 17 residues in the CDR3. CDR3 coding DNA: TGTGCCAGCAGCTCCTCCCTGAGCATCTTCAACACCGGGGAGCTGTTTTTT. Translation gives CASSSSLSIFNTGELFF.

This rearrangement joins TRBV30 to TRBJ2-7; 8 bases line up with TRBD2. The ends lost 0 bases at V and 6 bases at J; junction bases unmatched: 4. The CDR3 spans 13 residues. CDR1 and CDR2 (germline): GTSNPN, SVGIG (reference sequence). CDR3 protein: CAWSVAGGGEQYF. In nucleotides, the CDR3 is TGTGCCTGGAGTGTAGCCGGGGGGGGCGAGCAGTACTTC.

This chain joins TRBV14 and TRBJ2-5, with D possibly matching TRBD2 (6 bases). In germline, CDR1 is SGHDN, CDR2 FVKESK. Trimming removed 0 bases at V and 5 bases at J, with 13 bases between. This CDR3 region has 15 residues. The CDR3 nucleotides are TGTGCCAGCAGCCAAGATATCGGGGGACGGGAGACCCAGTACTTC. Amino acids: CASSQDIGGRETQYF.

J is TRBJ1-5 and V is TRBV4-2; TRBD1 matches 7 bases. There are 15 residues in the CDR3. V dropped 0 bases and J dropped 6; count of bases not matched to a gene: 5. Germline CDR1 reads LGHNA; CDR2 reads YNFKEQ. The CDR3: CASSQDLEGAQPQHF. The CDR3 nucleotides are TGTGCCAGCAGCCAAGATCTGGAGGGGGCTCAGCCCCAGCATTTT.

The V and J genes are TRBV9 and TRBJ2-3; 8 bases agree with TRBD1. This CDR3 is built from 16 residues. Germline CDR1 is SGDLS and CDR2 is YYNGEE. The trim removed 2 bases at V and 2 bases at J, leaving 7 bases unmatched. The CDR3 reads CASSVEGTGPTDTQYF. CDR3 nucleotides: TGTGCCAGCAGCGTGGAGGGGACAGGACCCACAGATACGCAGTATTTT.

This chain uses TRBV19 with TRBJ1-1, with D tentatively TRBD1 (5 bases). The germline V gene has CDR1 LNHDA and CDR2 SQIVND (reference sequence). V lost 6 bases and J lost 5, with 13 bases in between. The CDR3 is made up of 13 amino acids. This CDR3 reads CASRGQGRTEAFF. The CDR3 DNA sequence: TGTGCCAGTAGGGGCCAGGGAAGGACTGAAGCTTTCTTT.

This chain links TRBV3-1 (or the pseudogene TRBV3-2) with TRBJ2-7, with 7 bases aligning to TRBD1. This CDR3 is built from 14 residues. Germline trimming cut 4 bases from V and 1 base from J; bases unmatched to any gene: 4. Germline lookup yields CDR1 LGHDT and CDR2 YNNKEL (reference sequence). In nucleotides, the CDR3 is TGTGCCAGCAGCCCTCGACAGGGTTCCTACGAGCAGTACTTC. Encoded protein: CASSPRQGSYEQYF.

The V and J genes are TRBV7-2 and TRBJ2-1; 8 bases align to TRBD2. The ends lost 2 bases at V and 9 bases at J; junction bases unmatched: 9. The CDR3 loop spans 15 amino acids. CDR1 and CDR2 (germline): SGHTA, FQGNSA. CDR3 DNA sequence: TGTGCCAGCAGCTTACTTAGCGGGGCCAGGAGTGAGCAGTTCTTC. Amino acids: CASSLLSGARSEQFF.

The chain employs TRBV7-8 and TRBJ1-4, with 9 bases that match TRBD1. Germline V gives CDR1 SGHVS, CDR2 FQNEAQ. This CDR3 comprises 17 residues. The V segment lost 5 bases and the J segment 3 bases; nucleotides outside the gene matches: 10. CDR3 nucleotides: TGTGCCAGCAGCCACGTAGGACAGGGGTTTGCTAATGAAAAACTGTTTTTT. This translates into CASSHVGQGFANEKLFF.

The CDR3 reads CASSIDLSRGLNNSPLHF. The CDR3 DNA reads as TGTGCCAGTAGTATAGATCTATCGAGGGGGCTCAATAATTCACCCCTCCACTTT. The chain links TRBV19 to TRBJ1-6; 7 bases agree with TRBD1. CDR3 length: 18 residues. Per the germline V gene, CDR1 is LNHDA and CDR2 is SQIVND (reference sequence). V lost 0 bases to trimming and J lost 5 bases; unmatched junction nucleotides: 10.

This clone was seen only once. This rearrangement joins TRBV7-9 to TRBJ2-2; D is ambiguous. Trimming shortened V by 4 bases and J by 0 bases, and 9 bases separated the two germline ends. Germline V gives CDR1 SEHNR, CDR2 FQNEAQ (reference sequence). The CDR3 is 15 residues long. The chain's CDR3 is CASSSLGANTGELFF. CDR3 bases: TGTGCCAGCAGCTCCCTAGGCGCGAACACCGGGGAGCTGTTTTTT.

This clone was observed many times. The chain carries TRBV4-2 and TRBJ2-7; D is undetermined. This CDR3 contains 14 residues. CDR1 and CDR2 from the germline V gene are LGHNA and YNFKEQ. Trimming removed 1 base at V and 2 bases at J, with 9 bases between. The CDR3 DNA follows: TGTGCCAGCAGCCAAGGGCAGGAACCCTACGAGCAGTACTTC. As protein: CASSQGQEPYEQYF.

The CDR3 loop is CSVVGRATDTQYF. The CDR3 nucleotides are TGCAGCGTTGTGGGCAGGGCCACAGATACGCAGTATTTT. This chain joins TRBV29-1 and TRBJ2-3; tentative D call: TRBD1 (5 bases). Looked up from germline, CDR1 is SQVTM and CDR2 is ANQGSEA. The V end was cut by 4 bases, the J end by 2 bases, with 10 bases between. CDR3 size: 13 residues.

This chain uses TRBV6-5 with TRBJ1-6; D unclear. The CDR3 runs to 15 residues. The germline CDR1 and CDR2 sequences are MNHEY and SVGAGI. The ends were cut back, 0 bases at V and 10 bases at J, with 13 bases in the middle. CDR3 sequence reads: CASSYSETVGSPLHF. The CDR3 nucleotides are TGTGCCAGCAGTTACTCGGAAACGGTTGGATCACCCCTCCACTTT.

The chain uses TRBV3-1 (or the pseudogene TRBV3-2) and TRBJ1-2; D is unresolved. The CDR3 contains 15 residues. CDR1 is LGHDT, CDR2 YNNKEL, per germline (reference sequence). V gave up 1 base and J gave up 2 bases, with 11 bases separating them. CDR3 coding DNA: TGTGCCAGCAGCCAAGGGCACAGAAGCAACTATGGCTACACCTTC. It yields the protein CASSQGHRSNYGYTF.

This clone was seen only a few times. This sequence joins TRBV7-2 and TRBJ1-2; 7 bases map to TRBD1. Germline V gene data show CDR1 as SGHTA and CDR2 as FQGNSA. The CDR3 contains 15 residues. After removal of 3 bases from V and 8 bases from J, the junction contained 12 bases not matched to a gene. The CDR3 sequence: CASSFQTGERYGYTF. The CDR3 nucleotides are TGTGCCAGCAGCTTCCAAACAGGGGAAAGGTACGGCTACACCTTC.

The chain is built from TRBV11-2 and TRBJ2-7, with D possibly being TRBD1 or TRBD2 (6 bases each). V lost 5 bases and J lost 9, with 26 bases in between. The length of the CDR3 is 16 residues. Germline V gene data show CDR1 as SGHAT and CDR2 as FQNNGV. CDR3 sequence reads: CASSNTGAAATLWQYF. CDR3 bases: TGTGCCAGCAGCAACACGGGGGCAGCTGCTACGTTATGGCAGTACTTC.

This clone was seen a single time. The CDR3 spells CASSEPITRGANYGYTF. CDR3 in DNA: TGTGCCAGCAGCGAACCAATCACACGGGGAGCTAACTATGGCTACACCTTC. The V gene is TRBV2, the J gene TRBJ1-2, with D hard to call. CDR3 length: 17 amino acids. Germline CDR1 SNHLY, CDR2 FYNNEI. Trimming removed 6 bases at V and 0 bases at J, with 20 bases between.

This clone has only a few counts. The J gene is TRBJ1-5, the V gene TRBV24-1, with D unclear. The germline V and J ends were trimmed by 2 bases and 3 bases, with 10 bases remaining between them. This CDR3 has 15 residues. Germline values: CDR1 KGHDR, CDR2 SFDVKD. The CDR3 DNA sequence: TGTGCCACCAGTGATTGGGAACAATTCAATCAGCCCCAGCATTTT. It encodes CATSDWEQFNQPQHF.

This clone was counted a few times. The V gene is TRBV4-1, the J gene TRBJ1-3, with unresolved D. V was cut by 4 bases and J by 6 bases, with 10 bases left in between. CDR3 size: 13 residues. In germline, CDR1 is MGHRA, CDR2 YSYEKL. CDR3 in DNA: TGCGCCAGCAGCCTCACTCTGGAAAACACCATATATTTT. Amino acids: CASSLTLENTIYF.

The gene calls are TRBV5-4 and TRBJ1-4, with a weak D call TRBD1 (5 bases). Germline V lookup: CDR1 SGHNT, CDR2 YYREEE (reference sequence). This CDR3 spans 14 amino acids. V was cut by 3 bases and J by 7 bases, with 13 bases left in between. The CDR3 sequence is CASSSTDSSEKLFF. CDR3 sequence (DNA): TGTGCCAGCAGCTCTACTGACAGTTCTGAAAAACTGTTTTTT.

This sequence joins TRBV4-2 and TRBJ2-5, with TRBD2 matching 14 bases. The V segment lost 3 bases and the J segment 0 bases; nucleotides outside the gene matches: 6. The CDR3 has 18 residues. Germline V gene lookup returns CDR1 LGHNA and CDR2 YNFKEQ. The CDR3 here is CASSQERTSGGYQETQYF. As DNA, the CDR3 is TGTGCCAGCAGCCAGGAGAGGACTAGCGGGGGGTACCAAGAGACCCAGTACTTC.

V usage is TRBV20-1 and J usage is TRBJ1-5; no clear D. This CDR3 contains 15 residues. Trimming took 3 bases from V and 2 from J, leaving 14 bases between them. Looked up from germline, CDR1 is DFQATT and CDR2 is SNEGSKA (reference sequence). As DNA, the CDR3 is TGCAGTGCTAGTATCCACGAGGGAGGCAATCAGCCCCAGCATTTT. This encodes CSASIHEGGNQPQHF.